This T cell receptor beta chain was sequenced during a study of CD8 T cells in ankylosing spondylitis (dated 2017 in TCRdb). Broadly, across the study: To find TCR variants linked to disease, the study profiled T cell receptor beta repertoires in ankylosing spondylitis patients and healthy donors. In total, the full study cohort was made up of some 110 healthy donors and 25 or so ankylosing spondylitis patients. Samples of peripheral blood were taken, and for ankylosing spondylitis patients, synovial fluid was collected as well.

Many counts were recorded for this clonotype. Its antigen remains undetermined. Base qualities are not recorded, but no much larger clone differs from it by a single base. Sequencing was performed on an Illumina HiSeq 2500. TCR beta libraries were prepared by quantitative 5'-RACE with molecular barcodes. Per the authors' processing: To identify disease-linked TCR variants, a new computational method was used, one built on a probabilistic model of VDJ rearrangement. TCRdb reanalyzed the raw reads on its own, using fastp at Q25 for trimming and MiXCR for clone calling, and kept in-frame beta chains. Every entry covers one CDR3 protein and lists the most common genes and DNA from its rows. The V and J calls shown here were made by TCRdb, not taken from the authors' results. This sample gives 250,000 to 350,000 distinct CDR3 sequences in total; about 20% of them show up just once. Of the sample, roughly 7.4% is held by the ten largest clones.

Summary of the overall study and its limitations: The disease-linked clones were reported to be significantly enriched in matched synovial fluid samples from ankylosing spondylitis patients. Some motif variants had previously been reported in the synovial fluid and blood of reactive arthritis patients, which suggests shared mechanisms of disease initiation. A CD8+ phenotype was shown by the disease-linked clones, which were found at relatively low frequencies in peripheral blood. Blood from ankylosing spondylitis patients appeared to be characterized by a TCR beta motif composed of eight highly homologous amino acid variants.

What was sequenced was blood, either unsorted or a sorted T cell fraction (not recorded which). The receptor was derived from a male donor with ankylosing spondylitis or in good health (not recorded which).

The CDR3 reads as follows: CAISGGQNLQETQYF. Read as DNA, the sequence is TGTGCCATCAGTGGGGGACAGAACCTTCAAGAGACCCAGTACTTC. The rearranged chain carries TRBV10-3 and TRBJ2-5; 7 bases in the middle match TRBD1. The CDR3 spans 15 residues, from the cysteine through the phenylalanine. The entry retains the CDR3 DNA only, 45 bases that are in frame from base 1. At the junction V is shortened by 4 bases and J by 2 bases; bases outside the gene matches: 7. The germline V gene yields ENHRY for CDR1 and SYGVKD for CDR2.